Reported below is one TCR beta chain. Here immunoSEQ multiplex PCR was the method, and the copy in TCRdb shows in-frame clones only, minus some. The sample shows several thousand clones, roughly 77% of them seen only once. This CDR3 has 13 residues. CDR1 and CDR2 from the germline V gene are MNHEY and SMNVEV (reference sequence). Trimming pared 5 bases from V and 7 bases from J, leaving 15 bases between. These data originate in a study of OX40 agonist ivuxolimab in advanced cancers. Across the study: Patients enrolled in dose escalation were diagnosed with hepatocellular carcinoma, melanoma, renal cell or head and neck cancer.

The origin of this receptor is an adult with an advanced solid tumor such as melanoma, head and neck, liver or kidney cancer. The source material was CD4+ or CD8+ T cells sorted from blood, sampled in a trial of the OX40 agonist ivuxolimab. The rearrangement joins TRBV27 to TRBJ2-7; D remains unclear. This chain's CDR3 is CASSLYFNREQYF. The CDR3 bases are TGTGCCAGCAGTCTTTACTTTAACCGGGAGCAGTACTTC.